This is a list of T cell receptor beta chains from one sample in a study of shared clonotypes between healthy human individuals. The assay was immunoSEQ multiplex PCR, and TCRdb's table has in-frame clones only and misses some. The repertoire holds about a million clones, approximately 77% seen once, with 0.89% in the top ten. The material sequenced was memory CD4+ T cells from PBMCs. The receptor source for this set is a man aged 18-30 years in good health. Some clones in this sample may be carry-over from other donors' samples. CDR3s include the opening cysteine and the closing phenylalanine or tryptophan. A D gene is named only where the DNA matches it firmly. The size field is filled for only some rows; it gives once, few, many or a size class.

V,size,J,D,DNA,CDR3
TRBV29-1,.,TRBJ2-7,.,TGCAGCGTTGTTCCCGGGACGGGTAGCTCCTACGAGCAGTACTTC,CSVVPGTGSSYEQYF
TRBV2,.,TRBJ2-1,TRBD1,TGTGCCAGCAGGGACAGGACTTTTACCTACAATGAGCAGTTCTTC,CASRDRTFTYNEQFF
TRBV4-3,.,TRBJ2-7,TRBD2,TGCGCCAGCAGCCAAGTTCATAACCGGCTAGCGGGATTGAGCGAGCAGTACTTC,CASSQVHNRLAGLSEQYF
TRBV10-3,once,TRBJ1-4,.,TGTGCCATCACTGCAGAACTTAATGAAAAACTGTTTTTT,CAITAELNEKLFF
TRBV4-2,.,TRBJ2-3,TRBD2,TGTGCCAGCAGCCGCCGACTAGCGGGAGGGCCGGTGGGTGGAGATACGCAGTATTTT,CASSRRLAGGPVGGDTQYF
TRBV2,few,TRBJ2-1,TRBD1,TGTGCCAGTACCAGGGGGCCGGTACTGGGTTATGAGCAGTTCTTC,CASTRGPVLGYEQFF
TRBV4-1,.,TRBJ1-6,.,TGCGCCAGCAGCCCCAGAGGATATAATTCACCCCTCCACTTT,CASSPRGYNSPLHF
TRBV5-1,.,TRBJ2-4,.,TGCGCCAGCAGCTTGGCAGGGCCCAAAAACATTCAGTACTTC,CASSLAGPKNIQYF
TRBV2,.,TRBJ2-5,.,TGTGCCAGCAGTGACAGGGCGGGGACCCAGTACTTC,CASSDRAGTQYF
TRBV2,.,TRBJ1-5,.,TGTGCCAGCGGACCGGAAGCAGGCAATCAGCCCCAGCATTTT,CASGPEAGNQPQHF
TRBV7-2,.,TRBJ1-2,.,TGTGCCAGCAGCTTAAGAACCGCAGGGGAAGCTAACTATGGCTACACCTTC,CASSLRTAGEANYGYTF